The clone carrying this TCR beta chain came up a few times. The data originate from a study of shared clonotypes between healthy human individuals. The table came from immunoSEQ multiplex PCR; TCRdb's copy has only in-frame clones and leaves some out. Here the sample spans under 2.5 million clones, around 93% being singletons. Germline lookup yields CDR1 MNHNS and CDR2 SASEGT. This CDR3 contains 13 residues. The germline V and J ends were trimmed by 4 bases and 0 bases, with 4 bases remaining between them. The V gene is TRBV6-1, the J gene TRBJ1-5, with D uncertain. This receptor was identified in a young man in good health. Some clones in this sample may be carry-over from other donors' samples. The sequenced sample consisted of naive CD4+ T cells from PBMCs. Subset given: CD45RA+ positively selected. CDR3 protein: CASSAISNQPQHF. CDR3 bases: TGTGCCAGCAGTGCCATTAGCAATCAGCCCCAGCATTTT.